This T cell receptor beta chain was sequenced during a study of T-cell memory formation after mild COVID-19. Study outcomes and limitations: Several responding clones turned up in pre-infection memory, indicating that cross-reactive memory may have taken part. Contracting CD4+ clones were located mainly in CM and EM, and CD8+ clones in EMRA.

Notes on this clonotype: Its target is not known.

The CDR3 runs to 15 residues. Germline CDR1 is SGHRS and CDR2 is YFSETQ. Trimming removed 4 bases from V and 8 bases from J; junction bases left unmatched: 14. 5'RACE with constant-segment primers yielded barcoded, UMI-tagged TCR alpha and TCR beta cDNA libraries. Using its own MiXCR run on the 5' RACE reads, TCRdb lists one record per CDR3 protein. This table has under 450,000 distinct CDR3 sequences, around an eighth appearing once. Sequencing was done on a sample of PBMCs or a T cell subset sorted from them (not recorded which). The chain joins TRBV5-1 to TRBJ1-2; 7 bases are a match to TRBD1. The TCR was taken from a man aged 18 to 30 who had mild COVID-19 (a few samples of this study predate the infection). Cell type and time point are not known. CDR3 bases: TGCGCCAGCAGCATCTACGACAGGGCGTTCGTGGGCTACACCTTC. It yields the protein CASSIYDRAFVGYTF.